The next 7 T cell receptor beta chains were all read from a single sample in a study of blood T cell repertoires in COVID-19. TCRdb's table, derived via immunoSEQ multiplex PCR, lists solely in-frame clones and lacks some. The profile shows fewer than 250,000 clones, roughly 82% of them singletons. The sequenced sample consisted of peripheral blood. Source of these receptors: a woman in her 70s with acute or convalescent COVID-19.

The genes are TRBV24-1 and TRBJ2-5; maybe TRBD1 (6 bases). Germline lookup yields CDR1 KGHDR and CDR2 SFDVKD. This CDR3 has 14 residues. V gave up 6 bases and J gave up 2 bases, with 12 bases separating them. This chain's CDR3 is CATSSDGTQETQYF. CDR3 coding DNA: TGTGCCACCAGTTCCGACGGGACACAAGAGACCCAGTACTTC.

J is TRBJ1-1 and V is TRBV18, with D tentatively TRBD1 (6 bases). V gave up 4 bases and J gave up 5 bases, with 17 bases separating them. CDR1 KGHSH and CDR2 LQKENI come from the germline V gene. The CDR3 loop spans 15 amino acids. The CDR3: CASSRDSTGDTEAFF. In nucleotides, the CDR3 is TGTGCCAGCTCACGGGATTCGACAGGCGATACTGAAGCTTTCTTT. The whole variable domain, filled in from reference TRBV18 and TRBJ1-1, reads NAGVMQNPRHLVRRRGQEARLRCSPMKGHSHVYWYRQLPEEGLKFMVYLQKENIIDESGMPKERFSAEFPKEGPSILRIQQVVRGDSAAYFCASSRDSTGDTEAFFGQGTRLTVV.

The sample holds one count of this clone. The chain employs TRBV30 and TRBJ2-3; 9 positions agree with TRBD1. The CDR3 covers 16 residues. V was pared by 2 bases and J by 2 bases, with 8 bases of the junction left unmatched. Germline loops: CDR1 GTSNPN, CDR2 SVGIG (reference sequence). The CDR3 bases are TGTGCCTGGAGTTTGGGACAGGGACGAACCACAGATACGCAGTATTTT. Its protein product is CAWSLGQGRTTDTQYF.

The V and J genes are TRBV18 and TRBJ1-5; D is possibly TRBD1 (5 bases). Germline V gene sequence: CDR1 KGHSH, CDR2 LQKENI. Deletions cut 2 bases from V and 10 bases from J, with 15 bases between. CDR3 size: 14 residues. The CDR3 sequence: CASSPGAPARPQHF. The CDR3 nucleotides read TGTGCCAGCTCACCAGGGGCACCCGCAAGACCCCAGCATTTT.

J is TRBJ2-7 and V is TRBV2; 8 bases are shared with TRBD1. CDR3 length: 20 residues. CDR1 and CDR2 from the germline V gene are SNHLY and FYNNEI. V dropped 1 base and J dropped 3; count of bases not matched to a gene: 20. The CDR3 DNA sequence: TGTGCCAGCAGTGAAGACTCGGGACAGGACCCTCTTTGGCCCAGCTACGAGCAGTACTTC. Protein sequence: CASSEDSGQDPLWPSYEQYF.

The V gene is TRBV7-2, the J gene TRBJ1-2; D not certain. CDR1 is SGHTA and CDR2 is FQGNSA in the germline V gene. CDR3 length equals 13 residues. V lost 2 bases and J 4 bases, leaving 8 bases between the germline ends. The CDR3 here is CASSLSVAYGYTF. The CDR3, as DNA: TGTGCCAGCAGCTTATCAGTGGCCTATGGCTACACCTTC.

In DNA form, the CDR3 reads TGTGCCAGCAGCGCCCGGACTTATACCGGGGAGCTGTTTTTT. This codes for CASSARTYTGELFF. V gene TRBV7-2 combines with J gene TRBJ2-2; TRBD2 is a possible D gene (5 bases). Germline loops: CDR1 SGHTA, CDR2 FQGNSA. The germline V and J ends were trimmed by 5 bases and 5 bases, with 12 bases remaining between them. The CDR3 length is 14 residues.